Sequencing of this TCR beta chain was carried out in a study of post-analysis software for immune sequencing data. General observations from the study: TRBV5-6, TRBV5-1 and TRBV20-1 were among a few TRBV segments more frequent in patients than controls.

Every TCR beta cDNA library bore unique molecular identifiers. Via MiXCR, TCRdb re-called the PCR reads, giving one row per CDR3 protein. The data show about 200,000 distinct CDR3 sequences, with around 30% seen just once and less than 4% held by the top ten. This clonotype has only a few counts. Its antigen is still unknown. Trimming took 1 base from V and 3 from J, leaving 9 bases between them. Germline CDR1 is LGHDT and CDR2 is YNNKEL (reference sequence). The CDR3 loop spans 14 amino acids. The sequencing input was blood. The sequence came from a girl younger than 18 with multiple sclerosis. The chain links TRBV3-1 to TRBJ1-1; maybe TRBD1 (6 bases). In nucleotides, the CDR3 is TGTGCCAGCAGCCAAGGGTACAGGGACACTGAAGCTTTCTTT. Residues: CASSQGYRDTEAFF.